Below are 2 T cell receptor beta chains sequenced from a single sample in a study of shared clonotypes between healthy human individuals. Sequencing was performed with immunoSEQ multiplex PCR; in TCRdb, only in-frame clones are kept and a portion is missing. This table holds more than 2,000,000 clones, about 92% found once. Material: naive CD4+ T cells from PBMCs. Regarding subset: CD45RA+ positively selected. The origin of the receptors is a man aged 18 to 29 in good health. Some clones in this sample may be carry-over from other donors' samples.

The J gene is TRBJ2-3, the V gene TRBV12-2; the D call TRBD2 from the table was never checked on the DNA. TRBV12-2 is a documented pseudogene. This CDR3 contains 15 residues. CDR3 region: CASRLDGRSTDTQYF. In DNA form, the CDR3 reads TGTGCAAGTCGCTTAGATGGGAGGAGCACAGATACGCAGTATTTT.

The V call is TRBV11-2, the J call TRBJ2-1; 8 positions match TRBD2. The length of the CDR3 is 13 residues. Trimming cost V 1 base and J 9 bases; bases outside gene matches: 2. Germline assignment: CDR1 SGHAT and CDR2 FQNNGV. The DNA for the CDR3 is TGTGCCAGCAGCTTAGGGCTAGCGGGTGAGCAGTTCTTC. Translation gives CASSLGLAGEQFF.